The sequence of this TCR beta chain was determined in a study of T cells after yellow fever vaccination (dated by TCRdb to 2018 to 2020). Broadly, across the study: Libraries from fractions with low cell numbers were prepared with the SMART-Seq v4 Ultra Low Input RNA kit. To follow T-cell clones before and after both primary and booster YFV17D yellow fever vaccination, bulk TCR alpha and beta repertoires underwent longitudinal sequencing. Two healthy male donors made up the cohort, one aged 18 to 30 years and the other aged 30 to 39 years. Blood was drawn at multiple timepoints before and after primary and secondary immunization, with bulk PBMC replicates and cell subsets isolated.

The paper's findings and limits, for the study overall: Computational filtering was needed because FACS-sorted repertoires could contain abundant contaminating clonotypes from the bulk population. The secondary T-cell response was found to be weaker but faster than the primary response, with a peak reached on day 5 rather than on day 15. A small share of clonotypes was detected in both CD4 and CD8 compartments, with the overlap likely arising from convergent recombination. Most clones expanded after primary vaccination (almost 97% of CD4 and over 80% of CD8) were re-detected after the booster, suggesting that broad memory maintenance occurred. Because the study included only a couple of donors, the extent to which the findings can be generalized is limited.

V is clipped by 2 bases and J by 0 bases, and the sequence between their germline boundaries is 6 bases long. The CDR3 spans 14 residues, from the cysteine through the phenylalanine. Solely the CDR3 DNA is kept, with 42 bases framed from the first base. The treatment or condition label corresponds to: live attenuated yellow fever vaccine strain. PBMCs were isolated from peripheral blood using a standard Ficoll-Paque protocol. Dynabeads CD4 and CD8 positive selection kits were used to isolate the CD4 and CD8 T-cell fractions. RNA was extracted with TriZol from bulk PBMCs, CD4 and CD8 fractions, and dextramer-positive and dextramer-negative fractions. The run used an Illumina NovaSeq 6000. TCR cDNA was synthesized by 5'RACE template switching, which introduced a universal primer site and unique molecular identifiers. Priming of cDNA synthesis was performed from both the TCR alpha and TCR beta constant segments. Library amplification used two PCR steps, and the second PCR step added sample barcodes and sequencing adapters. Sequencing of libraries was done on Illumina HiSeq 2500 (2x100 bp) or NovaSeq (2x150 bp). Regarding the original processing steps: MIGEC was used to demultiplex reads and collapse the reads into UMI consensus sequences, and MiXCR was used for V(D)J alignment. Clonotypes responding to the vaccine were identified with edgeR on replicate PBMC samples, with the criteria of FDR below 0.01 and a log2 fold change above 5 up to day 15. CD4 or CD8 identity was assigned to each bulk clonotype according to whether the clonotype was present at higher abundance in the sequenced CD4 repertoire or the sequenced CD8 repertoire. Through fastp at Q25 and MiXCR, TCRdb rebuilt clones from the public reads, retaining in-frame beta chains. Records with the same CDR3 protein are collapsed into one entry carrying the most frequent genes and DNA. The V and J calls come from TCRdb's annotation, not from the publication. A total of hundreds of thousands of distinct CDR3 sequences appear in this sample, about 10% of them only once. The ten most abundant clones make up around 3.1% of the sample.

Ten or more counts support this clonotype. Its antigen is still unknown. The input lacks base qualities; no much larger clone sits a single base away. The chain couples TRBV12-3 or TRBV12-4 to TRBJ2-3, with the D gene not confidently named. The sample in question was CD4+ T cells sorted from PBMCs, obtained 5 days after the yellow fever booster vaccination. This clonotype was obtained from a man between 18 and 29 years old who received the YFV17D yellow fever vaccine. The nucleotides are TGTGCCAGCAGTTTACTGGCTAGCACAGATACGCAGTATTTT. Its product reads: CASSLLASTDTQYF.